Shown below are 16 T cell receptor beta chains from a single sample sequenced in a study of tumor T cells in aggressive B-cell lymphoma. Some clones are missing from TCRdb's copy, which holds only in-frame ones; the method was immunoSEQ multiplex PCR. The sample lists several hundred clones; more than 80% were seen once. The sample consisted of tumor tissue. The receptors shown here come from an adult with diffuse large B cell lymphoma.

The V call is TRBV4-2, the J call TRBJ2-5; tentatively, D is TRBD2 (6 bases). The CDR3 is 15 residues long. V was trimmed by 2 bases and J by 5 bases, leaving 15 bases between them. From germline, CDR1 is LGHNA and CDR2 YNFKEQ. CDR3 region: CASSQLMGGGETQYF. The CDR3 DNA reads TGTGCCAGCAGCCAATTGATGGGGGGTGGGGAGACCCAGTACTTC.

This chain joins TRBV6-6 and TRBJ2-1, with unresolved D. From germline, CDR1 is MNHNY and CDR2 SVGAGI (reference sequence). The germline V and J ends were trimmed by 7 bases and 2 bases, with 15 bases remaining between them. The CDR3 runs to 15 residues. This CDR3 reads CASNPFRRPYNEQFF. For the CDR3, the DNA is TGTGCCAGCAACCCATTTCGGCGGCCCTACAATGAGCAGTTCTTC.

The CDR3 sequence is CASRTEQGAETQYF. The CDR3 nucleotides are TGTGCCAGCAGGACCGAACAGGGGGCAGAGACCCAGTACTTC. The J gene is TRBJ2-5, the V gene TRBV6-1; 9 bases match TRBD1. The CDR3 runs to 14 residues. CDR1 is MNHNS and CDR2 is SASEGT in the germline V gene. Germline trimming cut 6 bases from V and 4 bases from J; bases unmatched to any gene: 6.

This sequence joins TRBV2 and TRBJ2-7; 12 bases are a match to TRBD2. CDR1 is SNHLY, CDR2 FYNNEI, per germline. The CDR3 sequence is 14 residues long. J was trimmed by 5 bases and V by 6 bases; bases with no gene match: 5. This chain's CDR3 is CASSGLAGRDEQYF. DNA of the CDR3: TGTGCCAGCAGCGGACTAGCGGGGAGGGACGAGCAGTACTTC. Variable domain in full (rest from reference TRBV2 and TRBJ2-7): EPEVTQTPSHQVTQMGQEVILRCVPISNHLYFYWYRQILGQKVEFLVSFYNNEISEKSEIFDDQFSVERPDGSNFTLKIRSTKLEDSAMYFCASSGLAGRDEQYFGPGTRLTVT.

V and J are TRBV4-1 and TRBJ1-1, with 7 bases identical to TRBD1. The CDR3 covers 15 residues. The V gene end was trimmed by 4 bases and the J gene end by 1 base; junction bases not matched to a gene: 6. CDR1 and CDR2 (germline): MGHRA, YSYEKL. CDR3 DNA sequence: TGCGCCAGCAGCCCAGTTGGACAGGAGAACACTGAAGCTTTCTTT. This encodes CASSPVGQENTEAFF.

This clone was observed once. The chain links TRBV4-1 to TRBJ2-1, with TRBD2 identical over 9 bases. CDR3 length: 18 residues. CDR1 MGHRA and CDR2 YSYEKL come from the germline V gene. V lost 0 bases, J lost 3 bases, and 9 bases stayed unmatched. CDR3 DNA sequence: TGCGCCAGCAGCCAAGATCCAGCGGGAGGAATGGTCTACAATGAGCAGTTCTTC. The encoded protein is CASSQDPAGGMVYNEQFF.

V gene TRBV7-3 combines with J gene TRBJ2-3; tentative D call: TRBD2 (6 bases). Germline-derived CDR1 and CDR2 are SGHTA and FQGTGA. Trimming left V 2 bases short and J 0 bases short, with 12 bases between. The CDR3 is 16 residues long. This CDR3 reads CASSLYGRGSTDTQYF. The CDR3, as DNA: TGTGCCAGCAGCTTATACGGGAGAGGTAGCACAGATACGCAGTATTTT.

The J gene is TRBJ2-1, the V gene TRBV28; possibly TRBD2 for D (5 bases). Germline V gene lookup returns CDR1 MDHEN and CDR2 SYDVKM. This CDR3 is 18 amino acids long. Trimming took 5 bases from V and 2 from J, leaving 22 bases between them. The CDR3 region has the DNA TGTGCCAGCAGTCTCAACATCGGGGTTGGAGTCACCTACAATGAGCAGTTCTTC. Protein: CASSLNIGVGVTYNEQFF.

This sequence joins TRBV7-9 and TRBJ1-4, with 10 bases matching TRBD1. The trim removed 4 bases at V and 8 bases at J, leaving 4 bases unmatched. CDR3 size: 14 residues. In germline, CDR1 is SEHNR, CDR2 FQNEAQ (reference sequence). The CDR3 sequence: CASSWDRGREKLFF. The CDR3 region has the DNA TGTGCCAGCAGCTGGGACAGGGGCCGAGAAAAACTGTTTTTT.

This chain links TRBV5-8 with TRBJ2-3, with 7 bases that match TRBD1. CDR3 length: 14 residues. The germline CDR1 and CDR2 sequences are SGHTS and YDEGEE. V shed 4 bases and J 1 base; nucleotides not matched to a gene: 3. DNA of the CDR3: TGTGCCAGCAGCCGTGACAGGGGCACAGATACGCAGTATTTT. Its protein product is CASSRDRGTDTQYF.

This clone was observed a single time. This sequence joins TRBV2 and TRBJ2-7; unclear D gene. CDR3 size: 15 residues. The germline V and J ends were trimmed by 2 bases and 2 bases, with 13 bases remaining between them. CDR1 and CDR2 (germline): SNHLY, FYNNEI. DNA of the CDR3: TGTGCCAGCAGTGAATTAAGCGCCGGAACCTACGAGCAGTACTTC. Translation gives CASSELSAGTYEQYF.

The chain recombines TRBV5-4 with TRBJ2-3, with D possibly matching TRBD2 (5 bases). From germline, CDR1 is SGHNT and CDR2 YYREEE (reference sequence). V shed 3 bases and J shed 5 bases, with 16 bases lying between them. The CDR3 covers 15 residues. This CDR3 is CASSSLLTSRDTQYF. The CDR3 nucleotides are TGTGCCAGCAGCTCCCTCCTTACTAGTCGAGATACGCAGTATTTT.

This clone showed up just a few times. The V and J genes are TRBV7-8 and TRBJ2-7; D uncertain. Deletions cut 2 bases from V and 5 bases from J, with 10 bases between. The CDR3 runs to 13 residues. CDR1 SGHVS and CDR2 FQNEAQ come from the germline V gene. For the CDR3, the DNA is TGTGCCAGCAGCTTACCCTCTTCCCACGAGCAGTACTTC. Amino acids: CASSLPSSHEQYF.

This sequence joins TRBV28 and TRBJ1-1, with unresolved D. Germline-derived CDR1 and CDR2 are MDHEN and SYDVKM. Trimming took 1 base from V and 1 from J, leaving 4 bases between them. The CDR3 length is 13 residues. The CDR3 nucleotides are TGTGCCAGCAGTTTATTCGGGAACACTGAAGCTTTCTTT. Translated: CASSLFGNTEAFF.

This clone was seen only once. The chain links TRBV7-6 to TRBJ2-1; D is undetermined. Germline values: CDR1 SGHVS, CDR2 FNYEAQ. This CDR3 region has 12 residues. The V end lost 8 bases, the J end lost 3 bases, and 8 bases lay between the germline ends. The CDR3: CASGSNYNEQFF. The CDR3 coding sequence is TGTGCCAGCGGCTCAAACTACAATGAGCAGTTCTTC. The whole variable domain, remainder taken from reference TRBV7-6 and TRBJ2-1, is GAGVSQSPRYKVTKRGQDVALRCDPISGHVSLYWYRQALGQGPEFLTYFNYEAQQDKSGLPNDRFSAERPEGSISTLTIQRTEQRDSAMYRCASGSNYNEQFFGPGTRLTVL.

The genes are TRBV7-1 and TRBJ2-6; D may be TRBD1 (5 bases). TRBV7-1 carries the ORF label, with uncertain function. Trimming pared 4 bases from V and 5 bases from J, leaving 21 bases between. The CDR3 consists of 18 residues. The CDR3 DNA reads TGTGCCAGCAGCTTGAGTTTACGAGGACAAAGTCGGGCCAACGTCCTGACTTTC. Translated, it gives CASSLSLRGQSRANVLTF.